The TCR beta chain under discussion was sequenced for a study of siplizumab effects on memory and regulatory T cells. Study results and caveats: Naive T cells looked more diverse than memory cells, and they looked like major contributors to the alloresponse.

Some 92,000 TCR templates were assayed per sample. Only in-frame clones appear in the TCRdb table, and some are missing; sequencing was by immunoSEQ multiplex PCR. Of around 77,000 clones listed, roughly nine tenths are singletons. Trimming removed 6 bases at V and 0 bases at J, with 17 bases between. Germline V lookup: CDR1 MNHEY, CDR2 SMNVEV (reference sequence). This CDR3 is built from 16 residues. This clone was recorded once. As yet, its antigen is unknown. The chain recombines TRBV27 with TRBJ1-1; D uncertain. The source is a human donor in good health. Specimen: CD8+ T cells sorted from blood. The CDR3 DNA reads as TGTGCCAGCAGCGAGTTAGGGTTAGCATTGAACACTGAAGCTTTCTTT. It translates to CASSELGLALNTEAFF.